Shown below are 31 T cell receptor beta chains from a single sample sequenced in a study of PD-1 blockade in classical Hodgkin lymphoma. As for time point: cycle 4 day 1 (C4D1), after 6 weeks of nivolumab. Relapse was seen in all patients after autologous stem cell transplantation, and brentuximab vedotin exposure was variable. Assay used: immunoSEQ multiplex PCR; TCRdb lists only in-frame clones, some missing. The table records roughly 39,000 clones, 70% to 85% of them present only once. Sample: peripheral blood mononuclear cells (PBMCs), taken before the fourth cycle of nivolumab. Receptors were obtained from a human donor with classical Hodgkin lymphoma.

This clone appeared once. This specimen includes other DNA sequences encoding the same CDR3. The chain carries TRBV29-1 and TRBJ2-3; D is possibly TRBD2 (5 bases). Germline assignment: CDR1 SQVTM and CDR2 ANQGSEA. V was trimmed by 4 bases and J by 5 bases, leaving 25 bases between them. The CDR3 is 17 residues long. As DNA, the CDR3 is TGCAGCGTTGTACCCGCCAATTTACTAGAACTGAAAGATACGCAGTATTTT. It is translated as CSVVPANLLELKDTQYF.

The gene calls are TRBV6-6 and TRBJ1-5; possibly TRBD1 for D (5 bases). Germline CDR1 and CDR2: MNHNY and SVGAGI (reference sequence). The CDR3 sequence is 15 residues long. V lost 3 bases and J lost 5, with 14 bases in between. Here the CDR3 DNA reads TGTGCCAGCAGTTATGGTCAGGGCTTGTATCAGCCCCAGCATTTT. Its translation: CASSYGQGLYQPQHF.

The chain employs TRBV4-3 and TRBJ2-3; tentatively, D is TRBD1 (6 bases). Germline CDR1 reads LGHNA; CDR2 reads YSLEER. The CDR3 loop spans 15 amino acids. The V and J ends lost 0 bases and 7 bases respectively, with 14 bases between them. The CDR3 coding sequence is TGCGCCAGCAGCCAAGAAAAGGACAGCCGATATACGCAGTATTTT. This encodes CASSQEKDSRYTQYF.

This clone was picked up one time. The genes are TRBV7-2 and TRBJ2-5; possible D gene TRBD2, 6 bases. Germline V gene data show CDR1 as SGHTA and CDR2 as FQGNSA. The CDR3 sequence is 13 residues long. Trimming removed 3 bases from V and 4 bases from J, with 9 bases in between. The CDR3 region is CASSFGGRETQYF. The CDR3, as DNA: TGTGCCAGCAGCTTCGGGGGACGAGAGACCCAGTACTTC. Full variable domain (rest looked up from reference TRBV7-2 and TRBJ2-5): GAGVSQSPSNKVTEKGKDVELRCDPISGHTALYWYRQSLGQGLEFLIYFQGNSAPDKSGLPSDRFSAERTGGSVSTLTIQRTQQEDSAVYLCASSFGGRETQYFGPGTRLLVL.

The V and J genes are TRBV2 and TRBJ2-3; possibly TRBD1 for D (6 bases). CDR1 and CDR2 from the germline V gene are SNHLY and FYNNEI. The CDR3 extends over 15 amino acids. V lost 9 bases and J 5 bases, leaving 21 bases between the germline ends. Here the CDR3 DNA reads TGTGCCAGTCCTTTGGGGGCCCTCTTCGGAGATACGCAGTATTTT. It translates to CASPLGALFGDTQYF.

The CDR3 nucleotides read TGCGCCAGCAGCTTGGAAACAGGGTTAGGGGCCAAAAACATTCAGTACTTC. Protein: CASSLETGLGAKNIQYF. The chain employs TRBV5-1 and TRBJ2-4, with a weak D call TRBD1 (6 bases). Trimming removed 0 bases from V and 1 base from J, with 14 bases in between. The CDR3 runs to 17 residues. Germline CDR1 is SGHRS and CDR2 is YFSETQ.

The CDR3 DNA follows: TGTGCCAGCAGCCCGAGGGTCACCGGGGAGCTGTTTTTT. This sequence encodes CASSPRVTGELFF. The rearrangement joins TRBV9 to TRBJ2-2; a possible D gene is TRBD2 (5 bases). This CDR3 region has 13 residues. Trimming shortened V by 4 bases and J by 4 bases, and 8 bases separated the two germline ends. CDR1 is SGDLS, CDR2 YYNGEE, per germline. The full variable domain, completed using reference TRBV9 and TRBJ2-2, is DSGVTQTPKHLITATGQRVTLRCSPRSGDLSVYWYQQSLDQGLQFLIQYYNGEERAKGNILERFSAQQFPDLHSELNLSSLELGDSALYFCASSPRVTGELFFGEGSRLTVL.

The rearrangement uses TRBV11-2 and TRBJ2-2, with D unresolved. The CDR3 has 14 residues. Germline V gene data show CDR1 as SGHAT and CDR2 as FQNNGV. V lost 5 bases and J 3 bases, leaving 10 bases between the germline ends. In DNA, the CDR3 is TGTGCCAGCAGCAGACAAAAAGACACCGGGGAGCTGTTTTTT. Translating it yields CASSRQKDTGELFF.

V and J are TRBV9 and TRBJ2-5; D is undetermined. The CDR3 is 13 amino acids. Germline lookup yields CDR1 SGDLS and CDR2 YYNGEE. Trimming removed 0 bases from V and 3 bases from J, with 6 bases in between. CDR3 nucleotide sequence: TGTGCCAGCAGCGTAGATAATGAAGAGACCCAGTACTTC. Translating it yields CASSVDNEETQYF.

V usage is TRBV5-6 and J usage is TRBJ1-3; D unclear. V lost 1 base, J lost 0 bases, and 8 bases lay in between. Germline V gene sequence: CDR1 SGHDT, CDR2 YYEEEE. The CDR3 loop spans 15 amino acids. The CDR3 DNA is TGTGCCAGCAGCTTGACCCAGAACTCTGGAAACACCATATATTTT. It translates to CASSLTQNSGNTIYF.

As for this clone: One junction end does not reproduce the germline sequence, and a read error may be involved. V and J are TRBV5-4 and TRBJ2-7, with D tentatively TRBD1 (5 bases). Germline V gene sequence: CDR1 SGHNT, CDR2 YYREEE (reference sequence). This CDR3 spans 13 amino acids. The DNA of the CDR3 is TGTGCCAGCAGCCCGCTCCCTACAGGCCCCTCACACTTC. Translating it yields CASSPLPTGPSHF.

The J gene is TRBJ2-6, the V gene TRBV7-9; 8 bases match TRBD1. The CDR3 is 17 residues long. CDR1 and CDR2 from the germline V gene are SEHNR and FQNEAQ (reference sequence). V shed 10 bases and J 1 base; nucleotides not matched to a gene: 12. CDR3 amino acids: CANPTDRVGSGANVLTF. The CDR3 bases are TGTGCCAACCCGACGGACAGGGTAGGGTCTGGGGCCAACGTCCTGACTTTC.

This clone was picked up a small number of times. The rearrangement joins TRBV4-1 to TRBJ2-5; TRBD2 might be the D (8 bases). Trimming removed 0 bases at V and 4 bases at J, with 15 bases between. CDR1 is MGHRA, CDR2 YSYEKL, per germline. CDR3 size: 16 residues. The CDR3 reads CASSQEGTRQGETQYF. Here the CDR3 DNA reads TGCGCCAGCAGCCAAGAAGGGACTAGACAGGGAGAGACCCAGTACTTC.

The chain uses TRBV11-2 and TRBJ1-3, with a possible D match to TRBD1 (6 bases). V was clipped by 5 bases and J by 0 bases, with 11 bases between them. The CDR3 loop spans 15 amino acids. From germline, CDR1 is SGHAT and CDR2 FQNNGV. The CDR3 reads CASSQDRSSGNTIYF. The DNA for the CDR3 is TGTGCCAGCAGCCAAGACAGGAGCTCTGGAAACACCATATATTTT.

J is TRBJ1-3 and V is TRBV18; D may be TRBD1 (5 bases). Germline-derived CDR1 and CDR2 are KGHSH and LQKENI. V shed 4 bases and J shed 3 bases, with 22 bases lying between them. The CDR3 has 18 residues. The CDR3 loop is CASSQGGVVQRSGNTIYF. CDR3 coding DNA: TGTGCCAGCTCACAGGGAGGGGTCGTCCAGCGGAGTGGAAACACCATATATTTT.

The rearrangement joins TRBV6-5 to TRBJ1-1, with D possibly matching TRBD1 (5 bases). The CDR3 runs to 13 residues. Trimming removed 3 bases at V and 5 bases at J, with 10 bases between. The V gene's germline CDR1 is MNHEY and CDR2 SVGAGI. The CDR3 DNA follows: TGTGCCAGCAGTTATGGAGGGGATACTGAAGCTTTCTTT. Protein product: CASSYGGDTEAFF.

CDR3 sequence: CASSPPRTGAGEKLFF. CDR3 DNA sequence: TGTGCCAGCTCACCACCTAGAACCGGGGCTGGTGAAAAACTGTTTTTT. The rearrangement uses TRBV18 and TRBJ1-4, with D possibly being TRBD1 (5 bases). V lost 0 bases and J 7 bases, leaving 15 bases between the germline ends. The CDR3 consists of 16 residues. Germline CDR1 KGHSH, CDR2 LQKENI.

V gene TRBV5-6 combines with J gene TRBJ1-1; D is undetermined. Germline assignment: CDR1 SGHDT and CDR2 YYEEEE. The CDR3 is 13 residues long. Trimming removed 0 bases at V and 7 bases at J, with 10 bases between. This chain's CDR3 is CASSLGWESEAFF. CDR3 DNA: TGTGCCAGCAGCTTGGGGTGGGAAAGTGAAGCTTTCTTT.

This chain joins TRBV30 and TRBJ1-3, with TRBD1 as a possible D gene (5 bases). V lost 3 bases to trimming and J lost 2 bases, with 14 bases between them. The CDR3 has 15 residues. Per the germline V gene, CDR1 is GTSNPN and CDR2 is SVGIG (reference sequence). The CDR3: CAWRPPGYAGNTIYF. The CDR3 DNA sequence: TGTGCCTGGAGGCCTCCAGGGTATGCTGGAAACACCATATATTTT.

The genes are TRBV7-6 and TRBJ2-2; 11 bases fit TRBD1. The trim removed 6 bases at V and 0 bases at J, leaving 12 bases unmatched. Per the germline V gene, CDR1 is SGHVS and CDR2 is FNYEAQ. The CDR3 spans 19 residues. This chain's CDR3 is CASSSDRGQGFANTGELFF. CDR3 DNA sequence: TGTGCCAGCAGTTCGGACAGGGGGCAAGGATTCGCGAACACCGGGGAGCTGTTTTTT. The variable domain in full, with the rest retrieved from reference TRBV7-6 and TRBJ2-2, is GAGVSQSPRYKVTKRGQDVALRCDPISGHVSLYWYRQALGQGPEFLTYFNYEAQQDKSGLPNDRFSAERPEGSISTLTIQRTEQRDSAMYRCASSSDRGQGFANTGELFFGEGSRLTVL.

The chain uses TRBV6-5 and TRBJ1-1; 7 nucleotides match TRBD1. From germline, CDR1 is MNHEY and CDR2 SVGAGI. Unmatched junction bases numbered 15, after V lost 0 bases and J lost 11 bases. CDR3 length equals 16 residues. The CDR3 nucleotides are TGTGCCAGCAGTTACTCCACTAACCTACAGGGGAGGAAGGCTTTCTTT. It specifies CASSYSTNLQGRKAFF.

The sample holds one count of this clone. The V and J genes are TRBV7-8 and TRBJ2-5; D tentatively fits TRBD1 or TRBD2 (5 bases each). V lost 5 bases to trimming and J lost 2 bases, with 21 bases between them. CDR1 and CDR2 from the germline V gene are SGHVS and FQNEAQ. The length of the CDR3 is 17 residues. The DNA of the CDR3 is TGTGCCAGCAGCGCCGGGATTGTTTCAGGGTTGCAAGAGACCCAGTACTTC. It codes for CASSAGIVSGLQETQYF.

V usage is TRBV6-5 and J usage is TRBJ2-7; D is unresolved. The CDR3 totals 11 residues. With 4 bases removed from V and 2 bases from J, the gap between germline ends came to 3 bases. The germline V gene encodes CDR1 MNHEY and CDR2 SVGAGI. DNA for the CDR3: TGTGCCAGCAGTTCAGCCTACGAGCAGTACTTC. Protein product: CASSSAYEQYF.

This clone has a single count. The chain uses TRBV13 and TRBJ2-7; 7 bases agree with TRBD1. J was trimmed by 3 bases and V by 6 bases; bases with no gene match: 11. CDR3 length: 15 residues. The germline CDR1 and CDR2 sequences are PRHDT and FYEKMQ (reference sequence). CDR3 DNA sequence: TGTGCCAGCAGTTTCACGGGACAGAATAACTACGAGCAGTACTTC. This codes for CASSFTGQNNYEQYF.

The chain is built from TRBV7-9 and TRBJ2-5, with 10 bases aligning to TRBD2. CDR3 length equals 16 residues. V trimming: 3 bases; J trimming: 3 bases; junction bases outside the gene matches: 7. The germline gives CDR1 SEHNR, CDR2 FQNEAQ (reference sequence). CDR3 in DNA: TGTGCCAGCAGCTTGAGCGGGGGGGCCGTTAAAGAGACCCAGTACTTC. This gives the protein CASSLSGGAVKETQYF.

In its sample, this clone was seen a few times. The V call is TRBV10-2, the J call TRBJ1-6, with D uncertain. The CDR3 spans 14 residues. In germline, CDR1 is WSHSY, CDR2 SAAADI. Trimming shortened V by 7 bases and J by 4 bases, and 11 bases separated the two germline ends. Written as DNA, the CDR3 is TGCGCCAGCACAAGGCGGGAGTATAATTCACCCCTCCACTTT. The encoded protein is CASTRREYNSPLHF.

CDR3 nucleotides: TGTGCCAGCTCACAGGGGCGGAATCAGCCCCAGCATTTT. It yields the protein CASSQGRNQPQHF. This rearrangement joins TRBV7-9 to TRBJ1-5, with 7 nucleotides matching TRBD1. The CDR3 totals 13 residues. The germline gives CDR1 SEHNR, CDR2 FQNEAQ (reference sequence). V trimming: 8 bases; J trimming: 4 bases; junction bases outside the gene matches: 5.

The chain has TRBV4-1 and TRBJ2-5; possibly TRBD1 for D (5 bases). The germline V gene encodes CDR1 MGHRA and CDR2 YSYEKL. The CDR3 has 15 amino acids. V was trimmed by 0 bases and J by 5 bases, leaving 13 bases between them. The CDR3 region is CASSQEMVGVETQYF. In DNA, the CDR3 is TGCGCCAGCAGCCAAGAGATGGTAGGGGTCGAGACCCAGTACTTC.

CDR3: CATSKPDRDEQYF. The CDR3 DNA reads as TGTGCCACCAGCAAACCTGACAGGGACGAGCAGTACTTC. The gene calls are TRBV15 and TRBJ2-7; 7 bases match TRBD1. With 4 bases clipped from V and 5 bases from J, the junction kept 5 bases outside the gene matches. The V gene's germline CDR1 is LNHNV and CDR2 YYDKDF (reference sequence). The CDR3 runs to 13 residues.

V and J are TRBV6-5 and TRBJ1-1; D is unclear. Germline V lookup: CDR1 MNHEY, CDR2 SVGAGI. CDR3 length: 13 residues. V was shortened by 1 base and J by 1 base, with 4 bases between the two germline ends. The chain's CDR3 is CASSYLGNTEAFF. In DNA form, the CDR3 reads TGTGCCAGCAGTTACTTGGGGAACACTGAAGCTTTCTTT.

The chain has TRBV7-9 and TRBJ1-1; a weak D match, TRBD1 (5 bases). V was clipped by 1 base and J by 5 bases, with 14 bases between them. Germline-derived CDR1 and CDR2 are SEHNR and FQNEAQ (reference sequence). CDR3 length: 15 residues. Here the CDR3 DNA reads TGTGCCAGCAGCTTAGTATCGGGACGGTCTACTGAAGCTTTCTTT. Encoded protein: CASSLVSGRSTEAFF.